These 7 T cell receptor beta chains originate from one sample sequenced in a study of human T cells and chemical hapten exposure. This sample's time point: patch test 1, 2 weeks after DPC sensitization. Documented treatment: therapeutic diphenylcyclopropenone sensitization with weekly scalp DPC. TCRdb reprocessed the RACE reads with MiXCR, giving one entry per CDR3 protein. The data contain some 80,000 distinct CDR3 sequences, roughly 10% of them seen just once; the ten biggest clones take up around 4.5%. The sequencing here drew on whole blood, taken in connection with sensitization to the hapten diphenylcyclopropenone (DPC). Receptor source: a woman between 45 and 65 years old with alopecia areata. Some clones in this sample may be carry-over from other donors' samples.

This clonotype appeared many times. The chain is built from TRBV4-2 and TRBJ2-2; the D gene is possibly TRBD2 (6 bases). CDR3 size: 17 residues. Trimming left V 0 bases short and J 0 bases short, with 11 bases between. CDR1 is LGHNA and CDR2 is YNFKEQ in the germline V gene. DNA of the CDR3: TGTGCCAGCAGCCAAGATGGAGGGACCACGAACACCGGGGAGCTGTTTTTT. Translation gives CASSQDGGTTNTGELFF.

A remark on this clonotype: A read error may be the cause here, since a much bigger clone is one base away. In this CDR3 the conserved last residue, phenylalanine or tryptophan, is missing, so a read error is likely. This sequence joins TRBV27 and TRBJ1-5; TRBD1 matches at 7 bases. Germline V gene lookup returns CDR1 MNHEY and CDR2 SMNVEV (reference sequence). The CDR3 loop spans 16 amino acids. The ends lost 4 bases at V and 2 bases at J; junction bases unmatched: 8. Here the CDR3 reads CASSSTRQGGNQPQHL. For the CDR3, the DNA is TGTGCCAGCAGTTCCACTCGACAGGGAGGCAATCAGCCCCAGCATTTG.

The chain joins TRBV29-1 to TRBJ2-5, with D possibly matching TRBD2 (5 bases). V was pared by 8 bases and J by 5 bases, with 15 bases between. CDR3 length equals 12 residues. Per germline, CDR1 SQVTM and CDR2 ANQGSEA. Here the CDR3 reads CSINGVPETQYF. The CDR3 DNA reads TGCAGCATCAACGGGGTTCCGGAGACCCAGTACTTC.

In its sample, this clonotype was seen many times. The CDR3 DNA sequence: TGCAGTGCTCCGACGAAACAGGGAAGCAATCAGCCCCAGCATTTT. This codes for CSAPTKQGSNQPQHF. The chain recombines TRBV20-1 with TRBJ1-5; a weak D match, TRBD1 (6 bases). The CDR3 is 15 residues long. Germline V CDR1 and CDR2: DFQATT, SNEGSKA (reference sequence). The V gene lost 5 bases and the J gene lost 1 base, with 15 bases spanning the gap.

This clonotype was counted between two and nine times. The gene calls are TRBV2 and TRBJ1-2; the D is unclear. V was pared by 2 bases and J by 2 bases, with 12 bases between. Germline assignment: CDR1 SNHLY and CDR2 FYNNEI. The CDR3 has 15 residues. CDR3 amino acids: CASSESRTYNYGYTF. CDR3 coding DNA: TGTGCCAGCAGTGAATCTCGTACTTACAACTATGGCTACACCTTC.

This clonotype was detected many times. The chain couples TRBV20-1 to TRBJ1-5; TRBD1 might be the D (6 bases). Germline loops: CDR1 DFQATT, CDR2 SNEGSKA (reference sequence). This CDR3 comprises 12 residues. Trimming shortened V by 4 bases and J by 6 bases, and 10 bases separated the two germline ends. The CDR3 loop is CSAIQGFQPQHF. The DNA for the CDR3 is TGCAGTGCTATACAGGGATTTCAGCCCCAGCATTTT.

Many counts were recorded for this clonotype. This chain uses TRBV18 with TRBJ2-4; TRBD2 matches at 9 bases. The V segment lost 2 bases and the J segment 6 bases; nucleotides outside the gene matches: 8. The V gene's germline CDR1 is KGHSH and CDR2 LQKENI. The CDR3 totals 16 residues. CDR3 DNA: TGTGCCAGCTCACCAGGTACTAGCGGGCAGACAAACATTCAGTACTTC. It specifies CASSPGTSGQTNIQYF.